This TCR beta chain was documented in a study of cytomegalovirus exposure and HLA in healthy donors. The primer mix had 60 Vbeta and 13 Jbeta primers. Assay used: immunoSEQ multiplex PCR; TCRdb lists only in-frame clones, some missing. The sample has under 150,000 clones; 70% to 85% are singletons. The CDR3 runs to 16 residues. CDR1 and CDR2 from the germline V gene are SNHLY and FYNNEI. Germline trimming cut 7 bases from V and 3 bases from J; bases unmatched to any gene: 13. Nominal health characterized the donors when sampled, though unrecorded immune exposures were likely. Comments on this clone: What it recognizes is unknown.

General study findings and limits: Rarity marked most TCR sequences, yet some public TCRs occurred in many donors.

The sequenced sample was PBMCs. This receptor was taken from a male donor in good health and CMV-seronegative. The J gene is TRBJ1-2, the V gene TRBV2; TRBD1 aligns across 8 bases. The CDR3 DNA reads as TGTGCCAGCAAACAGGACAGGGCTGGGGTTGACTATGGCTACACCTTC. Its translation: CASKQDRAGVDYGYTF.